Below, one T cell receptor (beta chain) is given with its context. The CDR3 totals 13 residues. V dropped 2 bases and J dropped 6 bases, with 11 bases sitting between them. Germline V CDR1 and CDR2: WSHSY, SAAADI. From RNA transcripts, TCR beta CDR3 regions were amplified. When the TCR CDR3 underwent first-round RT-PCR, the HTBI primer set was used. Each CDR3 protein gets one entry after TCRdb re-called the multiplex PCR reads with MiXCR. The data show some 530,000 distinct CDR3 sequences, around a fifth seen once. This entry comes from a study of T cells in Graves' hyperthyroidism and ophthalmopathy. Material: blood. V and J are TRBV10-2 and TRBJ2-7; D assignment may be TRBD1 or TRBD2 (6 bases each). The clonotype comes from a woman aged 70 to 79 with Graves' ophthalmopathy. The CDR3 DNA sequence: TGCGCCAGCAGTGAGGGGGGGCGCAGCGAGCAGTACTTC. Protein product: CASSEGGRSEQYF.